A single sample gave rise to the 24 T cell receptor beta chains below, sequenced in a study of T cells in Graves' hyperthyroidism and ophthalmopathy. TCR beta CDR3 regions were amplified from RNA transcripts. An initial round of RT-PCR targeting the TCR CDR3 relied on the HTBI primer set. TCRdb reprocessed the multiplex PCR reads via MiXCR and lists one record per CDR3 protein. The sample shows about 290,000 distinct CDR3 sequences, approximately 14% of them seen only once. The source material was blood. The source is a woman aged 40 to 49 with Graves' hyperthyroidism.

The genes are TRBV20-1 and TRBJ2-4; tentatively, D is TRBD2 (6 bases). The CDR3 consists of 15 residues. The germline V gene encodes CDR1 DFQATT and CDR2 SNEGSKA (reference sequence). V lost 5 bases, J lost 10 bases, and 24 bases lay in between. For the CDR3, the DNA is TGCAGTGCTGACCTAGGGCGGGGTCCTCCGACGATTCAGTACTTC. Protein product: CSADLGRGPPTIQYF.

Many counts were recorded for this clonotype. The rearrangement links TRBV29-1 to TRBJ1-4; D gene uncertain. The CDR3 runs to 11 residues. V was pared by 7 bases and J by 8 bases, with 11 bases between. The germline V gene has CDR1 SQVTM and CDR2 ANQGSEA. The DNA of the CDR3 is TGCAGCGGTAGCAAGGACGAAAAACTGTTTTTT. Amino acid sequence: CSGSKDEKLFF. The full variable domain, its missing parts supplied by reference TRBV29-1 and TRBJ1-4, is SAVISQKPSRDICQRGTSLTIQCQVDSQVTMMFWYRQQPGQSLTLIATANQGSEATYESGFVIDKFPISRPNLTFSTLTVSNMSPEDSSIYLCSGSKDEKLFFGSGTQLSVL.

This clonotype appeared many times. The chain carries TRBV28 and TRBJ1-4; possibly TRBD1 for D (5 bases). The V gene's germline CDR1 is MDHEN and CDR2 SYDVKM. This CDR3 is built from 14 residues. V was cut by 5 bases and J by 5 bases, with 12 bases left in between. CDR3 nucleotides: TGTGCCAGCAGTGGCCCGGGGGGGAATGAAAAACTGTTTTTT. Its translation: CASSGPGGNEKLFF.

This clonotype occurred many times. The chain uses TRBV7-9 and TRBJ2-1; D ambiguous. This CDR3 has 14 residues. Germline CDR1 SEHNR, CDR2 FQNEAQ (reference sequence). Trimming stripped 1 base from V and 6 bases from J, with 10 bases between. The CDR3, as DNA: TGTGCCAGCAGCTTAGGTCCCCCACGCAATGAGCAGTTCTTC. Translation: CASSLGPPRNEQFF.

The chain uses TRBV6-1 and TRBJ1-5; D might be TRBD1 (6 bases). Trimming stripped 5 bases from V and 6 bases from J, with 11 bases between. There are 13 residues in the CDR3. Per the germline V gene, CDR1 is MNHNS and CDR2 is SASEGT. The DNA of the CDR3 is TGTGCCAGCAGTCCTGACAGGCGTCAGCCCCAGCATTTT. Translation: CASSPDRRQPQHF.

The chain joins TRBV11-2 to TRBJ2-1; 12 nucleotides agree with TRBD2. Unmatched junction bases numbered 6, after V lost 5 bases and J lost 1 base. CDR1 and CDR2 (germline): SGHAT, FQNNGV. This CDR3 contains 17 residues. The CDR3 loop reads CASSVLAGGVSYNEQFF. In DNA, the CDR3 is TGTGCCAGCAGCGTTCTAGCGGGGGGGGTATCCTACAATGAGCAGTTCTTC.

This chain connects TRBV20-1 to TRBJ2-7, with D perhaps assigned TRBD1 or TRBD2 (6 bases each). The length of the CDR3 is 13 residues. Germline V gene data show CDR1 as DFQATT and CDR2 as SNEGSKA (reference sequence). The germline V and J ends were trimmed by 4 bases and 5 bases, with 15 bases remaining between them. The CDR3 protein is CSAIGGPSDEQYF. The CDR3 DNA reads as TGCAGTGCTATTGGGGGGCCCTCTGACGAGCAGTACTTC.

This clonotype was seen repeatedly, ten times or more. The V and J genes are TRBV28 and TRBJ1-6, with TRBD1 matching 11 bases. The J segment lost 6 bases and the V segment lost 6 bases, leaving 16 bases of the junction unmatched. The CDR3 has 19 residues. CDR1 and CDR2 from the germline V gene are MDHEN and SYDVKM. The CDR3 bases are TGTGCCAGCAGCCTAAGTGGACAGGGGGCGGGTGTACTTAATTCACCCCTCCACTTT. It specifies CASSLSGQGAGVLNSPLHF.

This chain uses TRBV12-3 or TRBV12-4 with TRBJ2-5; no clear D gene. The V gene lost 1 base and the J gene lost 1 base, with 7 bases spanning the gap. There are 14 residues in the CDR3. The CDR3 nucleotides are TGTGCCAGCAGTTTAGAATTGTTCCAAGAGACCCAGTACTTC. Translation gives CASSLELFQETQYF.

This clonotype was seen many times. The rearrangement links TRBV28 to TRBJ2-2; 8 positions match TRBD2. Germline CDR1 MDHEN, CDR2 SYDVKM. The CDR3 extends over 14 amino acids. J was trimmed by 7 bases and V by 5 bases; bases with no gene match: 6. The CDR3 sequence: CASSTGGGHGELFF. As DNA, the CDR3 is TGTGCCAGCAGTACCGGGGGGGGGCACGGGGAGCTGTTTTTT.

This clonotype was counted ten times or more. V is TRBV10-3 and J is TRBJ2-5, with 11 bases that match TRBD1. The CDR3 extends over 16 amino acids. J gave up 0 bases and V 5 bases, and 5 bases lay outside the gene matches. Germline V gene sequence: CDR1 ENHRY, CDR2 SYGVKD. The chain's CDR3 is CAISQRDRGYQETQYF. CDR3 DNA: TGTGCCATCAGTCAAAGGGACAGGGGGTACCAAGAGACCCAGTACTTC.

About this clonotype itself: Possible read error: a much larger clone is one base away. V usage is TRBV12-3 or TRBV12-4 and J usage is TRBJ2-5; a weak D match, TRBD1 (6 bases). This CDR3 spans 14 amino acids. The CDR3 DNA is TGTGCCAGCAGTTTCTCCCAGGGGAAAGAGACCCAGTGCTTC. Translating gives CASSFSQGKETQCF.

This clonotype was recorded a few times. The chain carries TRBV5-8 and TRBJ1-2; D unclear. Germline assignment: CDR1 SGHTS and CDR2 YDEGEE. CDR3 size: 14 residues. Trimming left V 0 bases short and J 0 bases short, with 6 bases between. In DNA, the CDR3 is TGTGCCAGCAGCTTGGAGCGGGCTAACTATGGCTACACCTTC. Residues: CASSLERANYGYTF.

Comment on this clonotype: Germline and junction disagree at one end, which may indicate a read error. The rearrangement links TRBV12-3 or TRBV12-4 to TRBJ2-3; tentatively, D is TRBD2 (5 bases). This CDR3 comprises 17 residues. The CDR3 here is CASSLEGSARSSDTQYF. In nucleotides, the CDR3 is TGTGCCAGCAGCTTAGAGGGAAGCGCCCGATCATCAGATACGCAGTATTTT.

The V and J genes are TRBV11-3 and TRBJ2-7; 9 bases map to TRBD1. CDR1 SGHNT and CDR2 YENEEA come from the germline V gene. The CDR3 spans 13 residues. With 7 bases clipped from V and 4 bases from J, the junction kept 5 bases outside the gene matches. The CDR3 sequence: CASIPGQGYEQYF. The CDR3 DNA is TGTGCCAGCATCCCGGGACAGGGTTACGAGCAGTACTTC.

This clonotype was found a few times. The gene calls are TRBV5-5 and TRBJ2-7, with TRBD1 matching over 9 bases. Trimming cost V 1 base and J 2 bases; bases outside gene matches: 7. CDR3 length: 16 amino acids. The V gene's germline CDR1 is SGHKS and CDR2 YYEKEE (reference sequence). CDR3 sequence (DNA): TGTGCCAGCAGCTTGCGTGGGACAGGGATCACCTACGAGCAGTACTTC. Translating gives CASSLRGTGITYEQYF.

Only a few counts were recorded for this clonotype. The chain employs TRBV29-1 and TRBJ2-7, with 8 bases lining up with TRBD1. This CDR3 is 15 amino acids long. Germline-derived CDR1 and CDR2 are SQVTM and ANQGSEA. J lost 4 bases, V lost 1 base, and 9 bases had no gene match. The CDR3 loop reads CSVEAPTGGSYEQYF. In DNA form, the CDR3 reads TGCAGCGTTGAAGCCCCTACAGGGGGAAGTTACGAGCAGTACTTC.

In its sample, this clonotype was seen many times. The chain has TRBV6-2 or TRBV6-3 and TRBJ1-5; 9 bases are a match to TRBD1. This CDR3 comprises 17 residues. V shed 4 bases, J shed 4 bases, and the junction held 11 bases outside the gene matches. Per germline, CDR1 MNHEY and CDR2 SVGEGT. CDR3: CASSLPPWGTGNQPQHF. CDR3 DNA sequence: TGTGCCAGCAGTTTACCCCCCTGGGGGACAGGGAATCAGCCCCAGCATTTT.

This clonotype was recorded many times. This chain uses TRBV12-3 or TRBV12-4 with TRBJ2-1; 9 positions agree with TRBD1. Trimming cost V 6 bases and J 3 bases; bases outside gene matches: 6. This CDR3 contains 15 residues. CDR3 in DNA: TGTGCCAGCAGGAGCCGGGACAGGGTCTACAATGAGCAGTTCTTC. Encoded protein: CASRSRDRVYNEQFF.

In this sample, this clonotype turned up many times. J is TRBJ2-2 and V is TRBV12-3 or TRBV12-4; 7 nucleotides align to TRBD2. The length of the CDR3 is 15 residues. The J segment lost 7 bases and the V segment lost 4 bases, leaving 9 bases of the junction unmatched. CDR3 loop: CASSSNAGVLGELFF. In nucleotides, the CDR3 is TGTGCCAGCAGTTCTAACGCGGGAGTTCTCGGGGAGCTGTTTTTT.

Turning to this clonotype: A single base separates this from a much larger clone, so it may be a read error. The CDR3 nucleotides read TGTGCCAGCAGCTTAGGGCGGGGCGGGAGCTCTGGAGCTTTCTTT. This translates into CASSLGRGGSSGAFF. V gene TRBV7-9 combines with J gene TRBJ1-1; D is possibly TRBD1 (5 bases). Trimming cost V 1 base and J 10 bases, with 19 bases left between them. Germline-derived CDR1 and CDR2 are SEHNR and FQNEAQ (reference sequence). The CDR3 loop spans 15 amino acids. The variable domain in full, with the rest retrieved from reference TRBV7-9 and TRBJ1-1, is DTGVSQNPRHKITKRGQNVTFRCDPISEHNRLYWYRQTLGQGPEFLTYFQNEAQLEKSRLLSDRFSAERPKGSFSTLEIQRTEQGDSAMYLCASSLGRGGSSGAFFGQGTRLTVV.

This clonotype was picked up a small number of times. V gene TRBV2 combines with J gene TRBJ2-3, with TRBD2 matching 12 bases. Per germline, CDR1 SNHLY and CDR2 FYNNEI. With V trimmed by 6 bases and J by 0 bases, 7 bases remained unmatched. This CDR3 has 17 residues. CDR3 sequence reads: CASRRIGLAGSTDTQYF. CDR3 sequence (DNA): TGTGCCAGCAGACGAATCGGACTAGCGGGGAGCACAGATACGCAGTATTTT.

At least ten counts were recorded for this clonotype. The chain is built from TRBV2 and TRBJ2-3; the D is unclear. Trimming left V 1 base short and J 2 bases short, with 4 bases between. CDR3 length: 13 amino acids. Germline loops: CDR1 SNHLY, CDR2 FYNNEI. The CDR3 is CASSEGYTDTQYF. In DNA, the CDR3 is TGTGCCAGCAGTGAAGGGTACACAGATACGCAGTATTTT.

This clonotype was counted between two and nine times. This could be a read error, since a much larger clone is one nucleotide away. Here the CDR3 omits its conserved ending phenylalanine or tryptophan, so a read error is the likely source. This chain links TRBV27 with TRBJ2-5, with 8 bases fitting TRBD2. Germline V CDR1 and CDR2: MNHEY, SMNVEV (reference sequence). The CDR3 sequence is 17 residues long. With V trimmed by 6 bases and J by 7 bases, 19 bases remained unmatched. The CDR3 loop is CASSPQMGLAGSVTQYL. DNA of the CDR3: TGTGCCAGCAGCCCCCAAATGGGCTTAGCGGGATCTGTGACCCAGTACCTC.